This entry features one T cell receptor (beta chain) sequence. This clone came up a few times. Which antigen it targets is not known. No base quality information exists; no much larger clone differs at one position. The CDR3 regions of human TCRbeta chains were analyzed by immunosequencing. In the source study's methods: Repertoire TCRs were checked for matches against a reference library of SARS-CoV-2-specific TCRs that had been generated using the MIRA antigen-specificity platform. Breadth was defined as the fraction of unique TCRs that were SARS-CoV-2-associated. Depth was defined as the fraction of total T cells that were SARS-CoV-2-associated. Using the MIRA data, each spike-specific TCR was mapped to the spike region that the TCR reacts to and placed in a CD4 or CD8 class. Log10-transformed breadth and depth values were compared by one-way ANOVA with Sidak's multiple comparisons tests. TCRdb re-hosts the immuneACCESS table, in-frame sequences only. Its copies lack some clones; in the studies checked, an unresolved V gene accounts for under half of them, and the cause for the rest is not known. Clone size and the V and J calls come from that table; the DNA yielded D and trimming. Counted in this sample were 95,000 to 150,000 clones; 75% to 90% of them appeared once. The ten top clones hold about 3% of the sample.

The sample comes from a study of T cell responses to AZD1222 COVID-19 vaccine (dated by TCRdb to the early 2020s). In terms of the full investigation: AZD1222 recipients given second doses at about 4 weeks or at about 12 weeks were pooled, since spike-specific TCR depth and breadth were not found to differ between the two schedules. Trial participants were enrolled by age into 18-55, 56-69 and 70-plus year subgroups, with 148, 28 and 57 TCR-sequenced participants respectively. TCR sequencing covered 233 trial participants: 200 to 210 given two doses of AZD1222 and some 25 given two doses of MenACWY control vaccine. General study outcomes and caveats: The 56-69-year group was small, and its depth increase did not reach significance, likely because of low power. Conclusions about previously exposed vaccinees are limited because only 5 or 6 AZD1222 recipients were SARS-CoV-2 seropositive at baseline. A significant rise in spike-specific TCR breadth and depth was observed after two AZD1222 doses relative to day 0 and relative to MenACWY recipients. CD4 TCRs associated with the vaccine covered the entire spike protein, and the dominant responses were in regions 160-218 and 743-854. Reportedly, close to half of the unique spike-specific TCRs recognized epitopes lying outside the regions that are mutated in the B.1.351 and B.1.1.7 variants. Because no samples from the day 14 peak response were available, repertoires could be characterized only after the peak T cell response. Participants were mostly white British and included more females than males, and it was suggested by the authors that clonal diversity may have been underestimated.

Interpreted using the paper, the time point label stands for: baseline before first vaccination. The vaccinee samples were drawn from two UK trials, COV001 and COV002, one of which was a single-blind randomized controlled phase 2/3 trial testing AZD1222 (ChAdOx1 nCoV-19) in healthy adults. Trial participant PBMC samples were collected at day 0 and day 28 after the second dose for TCRbeta chain sequencing. V is cut by 4 bases and J by 4 bases, and the space between the germline ends is 7 bases. Counted from cysteine to phenylalanine, this CDR3 has 11 amino acids. Kept here is only the CDR3 DNA, which spans 33 bases and is read in frame from base 1. The germline V gene (reference sequence) specifies DFQATT as CDR1 and SNEGSKA as CDR2.

This clonotype was obtained from an adult in good health. The sequencing used peripheral blood, collected on day 0 of AZD1222 vaccination. The rearranged segments are TRBV20-1 and TRBJ2-5; possibly the D gene is TRBD1, per 6 matching bases. CDR3 reads: CSANRVETQYF. The DNA reads as follows: TGCAGTGCTAACAGGGTAGAGACCCAGTACTTC.